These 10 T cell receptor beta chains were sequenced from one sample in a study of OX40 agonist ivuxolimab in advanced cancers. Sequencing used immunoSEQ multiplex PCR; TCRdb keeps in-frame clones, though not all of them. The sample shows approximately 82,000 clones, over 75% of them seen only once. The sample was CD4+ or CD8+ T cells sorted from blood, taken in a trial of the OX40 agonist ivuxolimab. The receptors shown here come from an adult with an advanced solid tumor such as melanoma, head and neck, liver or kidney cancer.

CDR3 in amino acids: CASSPRGSAGLMNTEAFF. The CDR3 coding sequence is TGCGCCAGCAGCCCACGGGGGTCGGCCGGATTAATGAACACTGAAGCTTTCTTT. V is TRBV5-1 and J is TRBJ1-1; a possible D gene is TRBD1 (5 bases). V dropped 4 bases and J dropped 0 bases, with 22 bases sitting between them. The CDR3 length is 18 residues. Germline CDR1 and CDR2: SGHRS and YFSETQ.

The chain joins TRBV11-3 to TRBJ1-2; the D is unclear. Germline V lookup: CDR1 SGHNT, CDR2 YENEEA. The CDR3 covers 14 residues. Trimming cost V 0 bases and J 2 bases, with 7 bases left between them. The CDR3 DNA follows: TGTGCCAGCAGCTTAGATGGGCTGAACTATGGCTACACCTTC. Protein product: CASSLDGLNYGYTF.

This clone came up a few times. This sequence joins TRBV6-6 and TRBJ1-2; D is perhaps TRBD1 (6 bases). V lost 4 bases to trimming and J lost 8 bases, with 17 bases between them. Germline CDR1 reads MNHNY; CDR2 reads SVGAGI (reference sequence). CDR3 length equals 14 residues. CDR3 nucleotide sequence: TGTGCCAGCAGTTGGGGCGGGGGCGACGGAGGCTACACCTTC. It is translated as CASSWGGGDGGYTF.

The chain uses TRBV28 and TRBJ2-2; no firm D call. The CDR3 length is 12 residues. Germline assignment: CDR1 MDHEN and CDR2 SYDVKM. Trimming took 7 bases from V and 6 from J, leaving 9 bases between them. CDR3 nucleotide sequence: TGTGCCAGCATTGGGGTCCCCGGGGAGCTGTTTTTT. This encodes CASIGVPGELFF.

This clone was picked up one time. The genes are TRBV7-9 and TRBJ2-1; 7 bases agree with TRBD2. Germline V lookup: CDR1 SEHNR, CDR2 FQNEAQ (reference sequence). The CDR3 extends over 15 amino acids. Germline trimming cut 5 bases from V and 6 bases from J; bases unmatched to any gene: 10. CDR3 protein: CASSLGSGIVNEQFF. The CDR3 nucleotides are TGTGCCAGCAGCCTGGGGAGCGGGATAGTCAATGAGCAGTTCTTC.

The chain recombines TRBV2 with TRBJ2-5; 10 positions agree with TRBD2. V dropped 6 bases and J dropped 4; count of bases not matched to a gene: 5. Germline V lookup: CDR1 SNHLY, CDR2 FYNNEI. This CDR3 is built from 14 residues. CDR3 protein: CASSRWTSGETQYF. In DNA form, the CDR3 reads TGTGCCAGCAGCCGATGGACTAGCGGAGAGACCCAGTACTTC.

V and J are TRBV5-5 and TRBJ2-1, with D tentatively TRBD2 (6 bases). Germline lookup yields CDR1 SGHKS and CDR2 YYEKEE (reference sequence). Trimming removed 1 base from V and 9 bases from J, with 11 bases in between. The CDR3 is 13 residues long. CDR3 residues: CASSLSGAIEQFF. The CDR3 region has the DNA TGTGCCAGCAGCTTGTCGGGAGCGATTGAGCAGTTCTTC.

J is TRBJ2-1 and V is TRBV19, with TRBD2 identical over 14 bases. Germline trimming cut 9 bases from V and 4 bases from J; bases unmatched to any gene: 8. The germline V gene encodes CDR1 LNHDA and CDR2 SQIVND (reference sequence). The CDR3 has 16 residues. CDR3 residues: CASPGLAGDGYNEQFF. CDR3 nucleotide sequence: TGTGCCAGCCCGGGACTAGCGGGAGATGGGTACAATGAGCAGTTCTTC. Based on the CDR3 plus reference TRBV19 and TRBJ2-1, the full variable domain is DGGITQSPKYLFRKEGQNVTLSCEQNLNHDAMYWYRQDPGQGLRLIYYSQIVNDFQKGDIAEGYSVSREKKESFPLTVTSAQKNPTAFYLCASPGLAGDGYNEQFFGPGTRLTVL.

This CDR3 reads CSGASNSPLHF. CDR3 bases: TGCAGTGGGGCGTCCAATTCACCCCTCCACTTT. The chain carries TRBV20-1 and TRBJ1-6; D remains unclear. The CDR3 extends over 11 amino acids. Germline V CDR1 and CDR2: DFQATT, SNEGSKA (reference sequence). Trimming took 7 bases from V and 7 from J, leaving 8 bases between them.

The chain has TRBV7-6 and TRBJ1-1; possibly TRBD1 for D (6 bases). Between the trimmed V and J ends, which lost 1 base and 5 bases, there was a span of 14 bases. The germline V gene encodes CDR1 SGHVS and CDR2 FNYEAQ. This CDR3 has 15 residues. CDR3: CASSLGGRGMTEAFF. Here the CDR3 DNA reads TGTGCCAGCAGCTTAGGAGGCAGGGGAATGACTGAAGCTTTCTTT.